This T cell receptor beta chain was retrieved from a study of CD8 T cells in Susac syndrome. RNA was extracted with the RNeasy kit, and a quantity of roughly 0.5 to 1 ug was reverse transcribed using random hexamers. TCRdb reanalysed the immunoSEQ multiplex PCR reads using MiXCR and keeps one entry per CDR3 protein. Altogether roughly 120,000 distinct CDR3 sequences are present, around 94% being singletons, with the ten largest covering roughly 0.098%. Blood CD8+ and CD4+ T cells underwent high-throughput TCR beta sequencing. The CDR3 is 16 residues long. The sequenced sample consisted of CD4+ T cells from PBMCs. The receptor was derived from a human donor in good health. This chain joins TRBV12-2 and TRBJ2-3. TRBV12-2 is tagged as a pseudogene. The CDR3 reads CASRLLAISSTDTQYF. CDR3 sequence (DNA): TGTGCAAGTCGCCTTTTAGCAATATCTAGCACAGATACGCAGTATTTT.